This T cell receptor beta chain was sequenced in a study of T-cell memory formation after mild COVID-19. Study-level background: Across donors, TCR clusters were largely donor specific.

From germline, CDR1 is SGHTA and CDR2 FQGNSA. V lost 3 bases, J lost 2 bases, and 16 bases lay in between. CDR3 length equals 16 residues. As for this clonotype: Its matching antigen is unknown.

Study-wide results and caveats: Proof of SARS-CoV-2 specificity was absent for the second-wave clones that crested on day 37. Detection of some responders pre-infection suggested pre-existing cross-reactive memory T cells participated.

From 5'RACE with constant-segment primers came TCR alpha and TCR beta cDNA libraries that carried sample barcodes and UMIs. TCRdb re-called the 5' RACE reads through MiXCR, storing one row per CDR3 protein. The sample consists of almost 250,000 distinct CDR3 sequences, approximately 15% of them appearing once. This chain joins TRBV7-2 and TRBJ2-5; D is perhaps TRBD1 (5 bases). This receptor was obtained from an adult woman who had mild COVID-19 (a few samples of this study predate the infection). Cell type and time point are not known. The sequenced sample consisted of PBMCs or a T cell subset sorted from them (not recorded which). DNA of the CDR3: TGTGCCAGCAGCTTTTCTACAGGCTTTCTGCAAGAGACCCAGTACTTC. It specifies CASSFSTGFLQETQYF.